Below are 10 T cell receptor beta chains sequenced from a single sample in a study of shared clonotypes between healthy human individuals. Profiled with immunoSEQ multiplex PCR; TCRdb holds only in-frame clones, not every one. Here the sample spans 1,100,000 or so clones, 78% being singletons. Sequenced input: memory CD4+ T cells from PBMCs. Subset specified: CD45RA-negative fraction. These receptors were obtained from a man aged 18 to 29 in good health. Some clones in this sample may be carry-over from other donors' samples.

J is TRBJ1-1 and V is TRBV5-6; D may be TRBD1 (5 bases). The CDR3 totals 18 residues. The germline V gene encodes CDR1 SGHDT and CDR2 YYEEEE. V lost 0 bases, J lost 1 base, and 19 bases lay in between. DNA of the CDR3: TGTGCCAGCAGCTTGGGGGCTTATTTGGGGCGAGGGAACACTGAAGCTTTCTTT. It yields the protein CASSLGAYLGRGNTEAFF.

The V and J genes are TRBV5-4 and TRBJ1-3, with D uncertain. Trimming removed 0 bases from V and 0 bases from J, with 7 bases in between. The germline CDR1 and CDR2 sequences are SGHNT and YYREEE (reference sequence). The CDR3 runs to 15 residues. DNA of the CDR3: TGTGCCAGCAGCTTGGACAGCAACTCTGGAAACACCATATATTTT. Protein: CASSLDSNSGNTIYF.

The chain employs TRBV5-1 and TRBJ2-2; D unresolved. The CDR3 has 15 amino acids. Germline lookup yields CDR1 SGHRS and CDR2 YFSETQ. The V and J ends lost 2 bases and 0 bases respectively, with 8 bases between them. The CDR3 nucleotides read TGCGCCAGCAGCTTCGGTACGTCGAACACCGGGGAGCTGTTTTTT. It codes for CASSFGTSNTGELFF.

The CDR3 nucleotides read TGTGCCAGCAGCTTTCAGGGGTGGACCGGGGAGCTGTTTTTT. Its translation: CASSFQGWTGELFF. The genes are TRBV7-9 and TRBJ2-2, with D possibly matching TRBD1 (6 bases). Germline assignment: CDR1 SEHNR and CDR2 FQNEAQ (reference sequence). The CDR3 has 14 amino acids. V lost 3 bases and J lost 5, with 10 bases in between.

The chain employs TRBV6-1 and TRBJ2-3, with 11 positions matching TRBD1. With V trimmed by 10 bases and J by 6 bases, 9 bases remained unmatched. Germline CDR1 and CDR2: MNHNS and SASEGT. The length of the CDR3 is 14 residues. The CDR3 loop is CATAGTGGWDTQYF. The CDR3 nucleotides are TGTGCCACTGCCGGGACAGGGGGGTGGGATACGCAGTATTTT.

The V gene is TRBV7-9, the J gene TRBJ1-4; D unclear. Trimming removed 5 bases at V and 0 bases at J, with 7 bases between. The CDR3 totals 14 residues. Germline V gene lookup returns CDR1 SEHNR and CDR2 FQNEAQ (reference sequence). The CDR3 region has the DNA TGTGCCAGCAGCCAAGAAGCAACTAATGAAAAACTGTTTTTT. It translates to CASSQEATNEKLFF.

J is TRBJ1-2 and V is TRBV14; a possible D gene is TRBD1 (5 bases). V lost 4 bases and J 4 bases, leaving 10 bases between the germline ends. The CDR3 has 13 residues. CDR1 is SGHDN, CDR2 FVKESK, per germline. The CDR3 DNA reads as TGTGCCAGCAGCCTCCGGGACCTCTATGGCTACACCTTC. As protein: CASSLRDLYGYTF.

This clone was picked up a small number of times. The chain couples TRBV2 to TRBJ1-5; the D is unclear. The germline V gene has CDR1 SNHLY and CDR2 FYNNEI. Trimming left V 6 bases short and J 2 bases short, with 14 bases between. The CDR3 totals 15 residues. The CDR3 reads CASSARLMGNQPQHF. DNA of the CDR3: TGTGCCAGCAGCGCCAGACTAATGGGCAATCAGCCCCAGCATTTT.

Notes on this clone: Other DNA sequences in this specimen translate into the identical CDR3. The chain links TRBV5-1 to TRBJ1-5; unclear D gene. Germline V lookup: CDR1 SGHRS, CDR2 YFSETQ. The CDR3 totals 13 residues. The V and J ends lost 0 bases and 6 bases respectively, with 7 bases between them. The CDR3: CASSLDGVQPQHF. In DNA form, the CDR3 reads TGCGCCAGCAGCTTGGACGGCGTTCAGCCCCAGCATTTT.

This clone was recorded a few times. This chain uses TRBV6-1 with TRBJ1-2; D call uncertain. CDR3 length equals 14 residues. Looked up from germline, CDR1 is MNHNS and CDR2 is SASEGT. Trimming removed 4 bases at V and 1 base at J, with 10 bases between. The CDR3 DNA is TGTGCCAGCAGTGGTGGAGGGTATAACTATGGCTACACCTTC. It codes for CASSGGGYNYGYTF.